Listed below are T cell receptor beta chains from one sample, sequenced in a study of T cell responses to AZD1222 COVID-19 vaccine. Clones were sequenced by immunoSEQ multiplex PCR, and TCRdb holds only the in-frame ones, with some missing. The repertoire includes more than 95,000 clones, 90% to 95% of them detected once, and about 3% sits in the top ten. This material consisted of peripheral blood, taken on day 0 of AZD1222 vaccination. The receptors derive from an adult in good health. Each CDR3 is given with its conserved first and last residue. The D gene is left open where the match is weak. Some rows mark clone size as missing; the rest say once, few, many or name a class of expanded clone.

j_gene,d_gene,abundance,v_gene,CDR3nt,CDR3aa
TRBJ2-1,TRBD2,-,TRBV30,TGTGCCTGGACTAGCGGGAGGAATGAGCAGTTCTTC,CAWTSGRNEQFF
TRBJ2-7,-,-,TRBV7-6,TGTGCCAGCAGCCCCCCTCTAACCTACGAGCAGTACTTC,CASSPPLTYEQYF
TRBJ1-5,-,once,TRBV19,TGTGCCAGTAGTATAGATCAGGGGATGACGGAGCCCCAGCATTTT,CASSIDQGMTEPQHF
TRBJ2-2,TRBD1,-,TRBV10-3,TGTGCCACCCTTGACAGGGACATCGGGGAGCTGTTTTTT,CATLDRDIGELFF
TRBJ2-2,-,once,TRBV28,TGTGCCAGCAGGGAGGTACCCGCACGGACCGGGGAGCTGTTTTTT,CASREVPARTGELFF
TRBJ1-1,-,-,TRBV7-2,TGTGCCAGCAGCTTAGCGAATCCGGGGATGGGCACTGAAGCTTTCTTT,CASSLANPGMGTEAFF
TRBJ1-1,-,-,TRBV29-1,TGCAGCGTTGCCCTGTATGGCAGGGCGAACACTGAAGCTTTCTTT,CSVALYGRANTEAFF
TRBJ2-2,TRBD2,-,TRBV19,TGTGCCAGTAGTAGGGGACTAGCCCTTCTGAACACCGGGGAGCTGTTTTTT,CASSRGLALLNTGELFF
TRBJ2-7,-,-,TRBV10-3,TGTGCCATCAGTGTTGCAGGGCCCTACGAGCAGTACTTC,CAISVAGPYEQYF
TRBJ2-7,-,few,TRBV7-3,TGTGCCAGCAGCGGAGGGGCTAGCCCCTTCTACGAGCAGTACTTC,CASSGGASPFYEQYF
TRBJ2-1,-,-,TRBV7-9,TGTGCCAGCAGCTTAGCGCCCGAGACTCCGCGGAATGAGCAGTTCTTC,CASSLAPETPRNEQFF
TRBJ2-1,-,-,TRBV5-1,TGCGCCAGCAGCCTCATTCCCGGGACCGATTACAATGAGCAGTTCTTC,CASSLIPGTDYNEQFF
TRBJ1-2,TRBD1,-,TRBV7-9,TGTGCCAGCAGCTTAAGTCCGGACAGGGGAAGATATGGCTACACCTTC,CASSLSPDRGRYGYTF
TRBJ1-5,TRBD1,once,TRBV19,TGTGCCAGTAGTTTCAGCTGGGGACAGGGGGCGAATCAGCCCCAGCATTTT,CASSFSWGQGANQPQHF
TRBJ2-7,TRBD1,-,TRBV3-1/TRBV3-2,TGTGCCAGCAGCCGCTTGACAGGGGTAGGCTACGAGCAGTACTTC,CASSRLTGVGYEQYF